The rows below give T cell receptor beta chains drawn from one sample of a study of blood T cell repertoires in COVID-19. The method was immunoSEQ multiplex PCR; TCRdb's version includes in-frame clones alone and lacks a portion of them. The sample has 200,000 to 250,000 clones; around 90% are singletons. The sample taken for sequencing was PBMCs or T cells enriched from blood (not recorded which). All receptors derive from a woman aged 18-30 years who had recovered from COVID-19. CDR3s include the opening cysteine and the closing phenylalanine or tryptophan. The D gene is left open where the match is weak. Clone size, where shown, is once, few, many, or a class for clones that have expanded.

v_gene: TRBV21-1; d_gene: -; abundance: -; j_gene: TRBJ2-5; CDR3nt: TGTGCCAGCAGCAAAGCTCCCCGCCATCGAACGAACAGGCGGTACCAAGAGACCCAGTACTTC; CDR3aa: CASSKAPRHRTNRRYQETQYF
v_gene: TRBV28; d_gene: -; abundance: -; j_gene: TRBJ2-2; CDR3nt: TGTGCCAGCAGTTTAGGGTCCCTACGGGACGGGGAGCTGTTTTTT; CDR3aa: CASSLGSLRDGELFF
v_gene: TRBV5-1; d_gene: -; abundance: -; j_gene: TRBJ2-2; CDR3nt: TGCGCCAGCAGCTGGGTCGGGGGTACCGGGGAGCTGTTTTTT; CDR3aa: CASSWVGGTGELFF
v_gene: TRBV28; d_gene: -; abundance: -; j_gene: TRBJ2-2; CDR3nt: TGTGCCAGCAGCGAGAGAGGACTCGCGGGCTCCGCGGGCACCGGGGAGCTGTTTTTT; CDR3aa: CASSERGLAGSAGTGELFF
v_gene: TRBV7-8; d_gene: TRBD2; abundance: -; j_gene: TRBJ2-7; CDR3nt: TGTGCCAGCAGCTTAACGACTAGCGGGGGACCTTACGAGCAGTACTTC; CDR3aa: CASSLTTSGGPYEQYF
v_gene: TRBV28; d_gene: TRBD1; abundance: once; j_gene: TRBJ1-6; CDR3nt: TGTGCCAGCAGCAATGGACAGGGGTTTTCACCCCTCCACTTT; CDR3aa: CASSNGQGFSPLHF
v_gene: TRBV10-3; d_gene: -; abundance: -; j_gene: TRBJ1-5; CDR3nt: TGTGCCACAGGAGTGAAGACAGGAAGCAATCAGCCCCAGCATTTT; CDR3aa: CATGVKTGSNQPQHF
v_gene: TRBV6-4; d_gene: TRBD1; abundance: -; j_gene: TRBJ2-4; CDR3nt: TGTGCCAGCAGTGGGACAGGGAAAAACATTCAGTACTTC; CDR3aa: CASSGTGKNIQYF
v_gene: TRBV10-3; d_gene: -; abundance: -; j_gene: TRBJ1-5; CDR3nt: TGTGCCATCAGCATGGACAGCCTTAATCAGCCCCAGCATTTT; CDR3aa: CAISMDSLNQPQHF
v_gene: TRBV9; d_gene: -; abundance: -; j_gene: TRBJ2-5; CDR3nt: TGTGCCAGCAGCGTAGCGGACAGACAAGAGACCCAGTACTTC; CDR3aa: CASSVADRQETQYF
v_gene: TRBV27; d_gene: -; abundance: -; j_gene: TRBJ1-2; CDR3nt: TGTGCCAGCAGCCCGGGGGGTAGGGTCCCCTATGGCTACACCTTC; CDR3aa: CASSPGGRVPYGYTF
v_gene: TRBV18; d_gene: TRBD2; abundance: -; j_gene: TRBJ2-5; CDR3nt: TGTGCCAGCTCACCAGTCTCGGGAGGAGAGACCCAGTACTTC; CDR3aa: CASSPVSGGETQYF
v_gene: TRBV5-1; d_gene: -; abundance: -; j_gene: TRBJ2-3; CDR3nt: TGCGCCAGCAGGGCGGGTACCACAGATACGCAGTATTTT; CDR3aa: CASRAGTTDTQYF
v_gene: TRBV29-1; d_gene: TRBD1; abundance: -; j_gene: TRBJ1-1; CDR3nt: TGCAGCGCCCAGGGACAGGGGTTCGCTGAAGCTTTCTTT; CDR3aa: CSAQGQGFAEAFF
v_gene: TRBV9; d_gene: TRBD2; abundance: -; j_gene: TRBJ2-1; CDR3nt: TGTGCCAGCAGCGTAGGCGCGGGAGGGCCGTACAATGAGCAGTTCTTC; CDR3aa: CASSVGAGGPYNEQFF
v_gene: TRBV29-1; d_gene: -; abundance: -; j_gene: TRBJ1-5; CDR3nt: TGCAGCGTTGCCAAGGGGCAGGGAAATCAGCCCCAGCATTTT; CDR3aa: CSVAKGQGNQPQHF
v_gene: TRBV28; d_gene: -; abundance: once; j_gene: TRBJ1-2; CDR3nt: TGTGCCGGCTCGGGGTTATATGGCTACACCTTC; CDR3aa: CAGSGLYGYTF
v_gene: TRBV28; d_gene: -; abundance: -; j_gene: TRBJ1-1; CDR3nt: TGTGCCAGCAGCCCCAGCCGACAGGCGAACACTGAAGCTTTCTTT; CDR3aa: CASSPSRQANTEAFF
v_gene: TRBV5-1; d_gene: TRBD1; abundance: -; j_gene: TRBJ1-1; CDR3nt: TGCGCCAGCGGACAGGGCACCTCCATGAACACTGAAGCTTTCTTT; CDR3aa: CASGQGTSMNTEAFF
v_gene: TRBV28; d_gene: -; abundance: -; j_gene: TRBJ2-3; CDR3nt: TGTGCCAGCAGTTTGGGCTCTGGGCAGTATTTT; CDR3aa: CASSLGSGQYF
v_gene: TRBV27; d_gene: TRBD1; abundance: -; j_gene: TRBJ1-2; CDR3nt: TGTGCCAGCAGTTCCCGGACAGGGCGGTATGGCTACACCTTC; CDR3aa: CASSSRTGRYGYTF
v_gene: TRBV6-1; d_gene: TRBD2; abundance: -; j_gene: TRBJ2-7; CDR3nt: TGTGCCAGCAGTGGGGGACGGGGACTAGCGGACCCTTACGAGCAGTACTTC; CDR3aa: CASSGGRGLADPYEQYF
v_gene: TRBV11-2; d_gene: -; abundance: -; j_gene: TRBJ2-7; CDR3nt: TGTGCCAGCAGCCAGGGGACCGCCGAAAGGCAGTACTTC; CDR3aa: CASSQGTAERQYF
v_gene: TRBV6-1; d_gene: TRBD1; abundance: few; j_gene: TRBJ2-7; CDR3nt: TGTGCCAGCAGTGGACAGGGGGCGTTTAGAGCCTACGCCGAGCAGTACTTC; CDR3aa: CASSGQGAFRAYAEQYF
v_gene: TRBV7-8; d_gene: TRBD1; abundance: -; j_gene: TRBJ1-5; CDR3nt: TGTGCCAGCAGCCCCAAGGACAGGGGTAGATGGAGCAATCAGCCCCAGCATTTT; CDR3aa: CASSPKDRGRWSNQPQHF
v_gene: TRBV15; d_gene: TRBD2; abundance: -; j_gene: TRBJ2-2; CDR3nt: TGTGCCACCAGCAGAGGAAGACTAGCGGGAGGGGTGGGTACCGGGGAGCTGTTTTTT; CDR3aa: CATSRGRLAGGVGTGELFF
v_gene: TRBV9; d_gene: -; abundance: -; j_gene: TRBJ1-1; CDR3nt: TGTGCCAGCAGCGCAGGGGAGGGAGTCCCGGGCACTGAAGCTTTCTTT; CDR3aa: CASSAGEGVPGTEAFF
v_gene: TRBV5-1; d_gene: -; abundance: -; j_gene: TRBJ2-3; CDR3nt: TGCGCCACCAATCAGGGAAACACAGATACGCAGTATTTT; CDR3aa: CATNQGNTDTQYF
v_gene: TRBV19; d_gene: -; abundance: -; j_gene: TRBJ1-2; CDR3nt: TGTGCCAGTAGTCCAACGTCGGCTAACTATGGCTACACCTTC; CDR3aa: CASSPTSANYGYTF
v_gene: TRBV3-1/TRBV3-2; d_gene: -; abundance: -; j_gene: TRBJ1-1; CDR3nt: TGTGCCAGCACTTTAGGCGGGAACACTGAAGCTTTCTTT; CDR3aa: CASTLGGNTEAFF
v_gene: TRBV5-4; d_gene: TRBD1; abundance: -; j_gene: TRBJ1-2; CDR3nt: TGTGCCAGCAGCACGAAGACAGGGCAGGTGAACTATGGCTACACCTTC; CDR3aa: CASSTKTGQVNYGYTF
v_gene: TRBV6-5; d_gene: TRBD1; abundance: -; j_gene: TRBJ2-3; CDR3nt: TGTGCCAGCAGTTACCAAGTACAGGGGGCAGATACGCAGTATTTT; CDR3aa: CASSYQVQGADTQYF
v_gene: TRBV3-1/TRBV3-2; d_gene: -; abundance: -; j_gene: TRBJ2-5; CDR3nt: TGTGCCAGCAGCCGAGGACTGGTCCAAGAGACCCAGTACTTC; CDR3aa: CASSRGLVQETQYF
v_gene: TRBV7-3; d_gene: -; abundance: -; j_gene: TRBJ1-6; CDR3nt: TGTGCCAGCAGCTTAGGTAGCCCCGCGTCACCCCTCCACTTT; CDR3aa: CASSLGSPASPLHF
v_gene: TRBV21-1; d_gene: -; abundance: -; j_gene: TRBJ1-1; CDR3nt: TGTGCCAGCAGCAAAGGGAACCACAGACGTGAAGCTTTCTTT; CDR3aa: CASSKGNHRREAFF
v_gene: TRBV10-3; d_gene: TRBD1; abundance: -; j_gene: TRBJ1-4; CDR3nt: TGTGCCATCAGGCAGGGACAGTCTAGTGAAAAACTGTTTTTT; CDR3aa: CAIRQGQSSEKLFF
v_gene: TRBV27; d_gene: -; abundance: -; j_gene: TRBJ1-1; CDR3nt: TGTGCCAGCAGTTTATCTGACATGGCTATGAACACTGAAGCTTTCTTT; CDR3aa: CASSLSDMAMNTEAFF
v_gene: TRBV29-1; d_gene: -; abundance: -; j_gene: TRBJ2-1; CDR3nt: TGCAGCGCCCCCGGTAGCGGAAACAATGAGCAGTTCTTC; CDR3aa: CSAPGSGNNEQFF
v_gene: TRBV11-2; d_gene: TRBD1; abundance: -; j_gene: TRBJ1-1; CDR3nt: TGTGCCAGCAGCACCCGGACAGGGGGCACTGAAGCTTTCTTT; CDR3aa: CASSTRTGGTEAFF
v_gene: TRBV5-1; d_gene: TRBD2; abundance: -; j_gene: TRBJ2-1; CDR3nt: TGCGCCAGCAGCTTGTTTGGGACTAGCGAGACTGAGCAGTTCTTC; CDR3aa: CASSLFGTSETEQFF